These 29 T cell receptor beta chains were all obtained from the same sample, sequenced in a study of OX40 agonist ivuxolimab in advanced cancers. This table comes from immunoSEQ multiplex PCR, and its TCRdb copy is limited to in-frame clones, with some not included. The data contain about 93,000 clones, roughly 92% of them seen just once; the ten biggest clones take up about 2.4%. Sample: CD4+ or CD8+ T cells sorted from blood, taken in a trial of the OX40 agonist ivuxolimab. These receptors were taken from an adult with an advanced solid tumor such as melanoma, head and neck, liver or kidney cancer.

This chain uses TRBV19 with TRBJ2-1; 10 bases map to TRBD2. CDR1 is LNHDA and CDR2 is SQIVND in the germline V gene (reference sequence). V lost 3 bases to trimming and J lost 4 bases; unmatched junction nucleotides: 3. This CDR3 has 15 amino acids. The CDR3 nucleotides read TGTGCCAGTAGTATCGAAGCGGGAGGGTACAATGAGCAGTTCTTC. Translating gives CASSIEAGGYNEQFF.

The chain employs TRBV7-3 and TRBJ2-7, with 9 bases identical to TRBD1. Trimming at V came to 5 bases and at J to 4 bases, leaving 6 bases not matched to a gene. This CDR3 is built from 14 residues. The germline V gene has CDR1 SGHTA and CDR2 FQGTGA. The chain's CDR3 is CASSPGTGMYEQYF. The CDR3 DNA follows: TGTGCCAGCAGCCCCGGGACAGGGATGTACGAGCAGTACTTC.

Comments on this clone: The identical CDR3 is also encoded by other nucleotide sequences in the sample. The chain uses TRBV6-5 and TRBJ2-1, with D tentatively TRBD1 or TRBD2 (5 bases each). The V and J ends lost 2 bases and 1 base respectively, with 6 bases between them. This CDR3 is 14 amino acids long. The V gene's germline CDR1 is MNHEY and CDR2 SVGAGI. Written as DNA, the CDR3 is TGTGCCAGCAGTTACGGGGGATCCTACAATGAGCAGTTCTTC. Protein product: CASSYGGSYNEQFF.

V usage is TRBV11-2 and J usage is TRBJ1-3, with D maybe TRBD1 (5 bases). The germline CDR1 and CDR2 sequences are SGHAT and FQNNGV. This CDR3 has 14 amino acids. V was clipped by 2 bases and J by 1 base, with 6 bases between them. The CDR3 bases are TGTGCCAGCAGCTTACAGGGTTCTGGAAACACCATATATTTT. It is translated as CASSLQGSGNTIYF.

This chain uses TRBV7-9 with TRBJ2-2; D gene uncertain. Deletions cut 9 bases from V and 1 base from J, with 15 bases between. The CDR3 consists of 15 residues. Germline-derived CDR1 and CDR2 are SEHNR and FQNEAQ (reference sequence). The CDR3 sequence is CARGKTQQNTGELFF. DNA of the CDR3: TGTGCCAGGGGGAAGACCCAACAGAACACCGGGGAGCTGTTTTTT.

This sequence joins TRBV25-1 and TRBJ1-1; a weak D match, TRBD1 (6 bases). CDR3 length: 12 residues. CDR1 MGHDK and CDR2 SYGVNS come from the germline V gene. Between the trimmed V and J ends, which lost 3 bases and 8 bases, there was a span of 10 bases. The DNA of the CDR3 is TGTGCCAGCAGTGAGGGGGGGCGGGAAGCTTTCTTT. Its translation is CASSEGGREAFF.

This chain links TRBV9 with TRBJ2-1; TRBD1 agrees at 7 bases. With V trimmed by 0 bases and J by 8 bases, 8 bases remained unmatched. The germline V gene has CDR1 SGDLS and CDR2 YYNGEE. The CDR3 has 15 residues. The DNA for the CDR3 is TGTGCCAGCAGCGTAGTTTCAGGGGGAAGCGATGAGCAGTTCTTC. Encoded protein: CASSVVSGGSDEQFF.

The J gene is TRBJ2-3, the V gene TRBV7-6; D is uncertain. CDR3 length: 13 residues. Germline V CDR1 and CDR2: SGHVS, FNYEAQ. Trimming removed 5 bases from V and 3 bases from J, with 9 bases in between. In nucleotides, the CDR3 is TGTGCCAGCAGCATAGACGCTACAGATACGCAGTATTTT. Its translation: CASSIDATDTQYF.

J is TRBJ1-1 and V is TRBV5-5, with TRBD1 as a possible D gene (5 bases). V was shortened by 0 bases and J by 0 bases, with 9 bases between the two germline ends. Looked up from germline, CDR1 is SGHKS and CDR2 is YYEKEE (reference sequence). This CDR3 comprises 15 residues. CDR3 sequence reads: CASSLGAGMNTEAFF. The CDR3, as DNA: TGTGCCAGCAGCTTGGGGGCAGGGATGAACACTGAAGCTTTCTTT.

This chain uses TRBV9 with TRBJ1-4, with D possibly TRBD1 on 5 matching bases. The V gene's germline CDR1 is SGDLS and CDR2 YYNGEE. This CDR3 spans 15 amino acids. V lost 3 bases, J lost 3 bases, and 12 bases lay in between. CDR3 sequence (DNA): TGTGCCAGCAGCGAGGGTGCAGGGTCTAATGAAAAACTGTTTTTT. Its protein product is CASSEGAGSNEKLFF.

The rearrangement links TRBV30 to TRBJ1-4; D is unresolved. Germline-derived CDR1 and CDR2 are GTSNPN and SVGIG (reference sequence). CDR3 length: 15 amino acids. V gave up 5 bases and J gave up 3 bases, with 16 bases separating them. This CDR3 reads CAWSLETDPNEKLFF. In nucleotides, the CDR3 is TGTGCCTGGTCTCTTGAGACGGATCCTAATGAAAAACTGTTTTTT.

Concerning this clone itself: Other DNA sequences in the same sample also yield this CDR3. This chain uses TRBV20-1 with TRBJ2-1; D remains unclear. The V and J ends lost 3 bases and 7 bases respectively, with 4 bases between them. The V gene's germline CDR1 is DFQATT and CDR2 SNEGSKA (reference sequence). This CDR3 contains 10 residues. CDR3 in DNA: TGCAGTGCTAGCAGTAATGAGCAGTTCTTC. It codes for CSASSNEQFF.

V is TRBV5-6 and J is TRBJ2-1; D perhaps matches TRBD2 (6 bases). Per the germline V gene, CDR1 is SGHDT and CDR2 is YYEEEE. This CDR3 region has 15 residues. Trimming left V 2 bases short and J 0 bases short, with 9 bases between. The CDR3 protein is CASSFTGVSYNEQFF. The CDR3 region has the DNA TGTGCCAGCAGCTTTACGGGAGTCTCCTACAATGAGCAGTTCTTC.

This sequence joins TRBV5-6 and TRBJ2-7, with D tentatively TRBD1 (6 bases). Germline V gives CDR1 SGHDT, CDR2 YYEEEE. Trimming pared 0 bases from V and 5 bases from J, leaving 18 bases between. This CDR3 has 16 residues. The CDR3 protein is CASSLAAWGRENEQYF. DNA of the CDR3: TGTGCCAGCAGCTTGGCCGCGTGGGGGCGAGAAAACGAGCAGTACTTC.

The DNA of the CDR3 is TGTGCCAGCAGCCAAGATCGGTCCCCGGCTGGCTACACCTTC. The encoded protein is CASSQDRSPAGYTF. The chain couples TRBV5-4 to TRBJ1-2; the D is unclear. The CDR3 sequence is 14 residues long. V dropped 4 bases and J dropped 7 bases, with 17 bases sitting between them. The germline gives CDR1 SGHNT, CDR2 YYREEE (reference sequence).

This clone was observed a handful of times. The gene calls are TRBV10-2 and TRBJ1-2, with D tentatively TRBD1 (5 bases). The CDR3 sequence is 15 residues long. Between the trimmed V and J ends, which lost 4 bases and 2 bases, there was a span of 14 bases. The V gene's germline CDR1 is WSHSY and CDR2 SAAADI. CDR3 coding DNA: TGCGCCAGCAGTGTAGAGGGGCCAGGGAACTATGGCTACACCTTC. Translating gives CASSVEGPGNYGYTF.

The V gene is TRBV9, the J gene TRBJ1-3; 7 bases are shared with TRBD1. With V trimmed by 2 bases and J by 2 bases, 13 bases remained unmatched. Germline V gene lookup returns CDR1 SGDLS and CDR2 YYNGEE. The CDR3 spans 18 residues. As DNA, the CDR3 is TGTGCCAGCAGCGTCTCCTGGGACCCAGACAGGGCTGGAAACACCATATATTTT. It specifies CASSVSWDPDRAGNTIYF.

The gene calls are TRBV28 and TRBJ1-5; D uncertain. CDR3 length: 12 amino acids. V lost 6 bases, J lost 9 bases, and 12 bases lay in between. In germline, CDR1 is MDHEN, CDR2 SYDVKM. The chain's CDR3 is CASRGIERPQHF. CDR3 in DNA: TGTGCCAGCAGGGGGATTGAGAGGCCCCAGCATTTT. The complete variable domain, with remaining parts taken from reference TRBV28 and TRBJ1-5, reads DVKVTQSSRYLVKRTGEKVFLECVQDMDHENMFWYRQDPGLGLRLIYFSYDVKMKEKGDIPEGYSVSREKKERFSLILESASTNQTSMYLCASRGIERPQHFGDGTRLSIL.

The genes are TRBV27 and TRBJ2-1; no definite D call. Germline-derived CDR1 and CDR2 are MNHEY and SMNVEV (reference sequence). Trimming left V 6 bases short and J 2 bases short, with 14 bases between. The CDR3 is 15 residues long. This chain's CDR3 is CASSPEMWTYNEQFF. CDR3 DNA sequence: TGTGCCAGCAGCCCCGAGATGTGGACCTACAATGAGCAGTTCTTC.

The chain has TRBV5-4 and TRBJ1-6, with TRBD1 matching 7 bases. CDR3 length: 15 residues. V dropped 1 base and J dropped 7; count of bases not matched to a gene: 5. Germline V gene data show CDR1 as SGHNT and CDR2 as YYREEE (reference sequence). Written as DNA, the CDR3 is TGTGCCAGCAGCTTGTCCGGGACAGTGAATTCACCCCTCCACTTT. This encodes CASSLSGTVNSPLHF.

This sequence joins TRBV7-2 and TRBJ2-7; 7 positions agree with TRBD2. This CDR3 is 15 amino acids long. The ends lost 4 bases at V and 5 bases at J; junction bases unmatched: 11. Germline CDR1 and CDR2: SGHTA and FQGNSA. CDR3: CASSWGVRELHEQYF. The CDR3 DNA reads TGTGCCAGCAGCTGGGGCGTGCGGGAGCTCCACGAGCAGTACTTC.

V and J are TRBV19 and TRBJ2-1, with D perhaps matching TRBD1 (5 bases). V was pared by 5 bases and J by 12 bases, with 14 bases between. Germline CDR1 and CDR2: LNHDA and SQIVND (reference sequence). The CDR3 extends over 12 amino acids. CDR3 DNA sequence: TGTGCCAGTAGTCCCCGGACAACCCTGCAGTTCTTC. Amino acids: CASSPRTTLQFF.

The table lists this clone with a count of one. The J gene is TRBJ2-1, the V gene TRBV10-3; D gene unclear. The CDR3 is 12 amino acids. Germline-derived CDR1 and CDR2 are ENHRY and SYGVKD. Trimming pared 3 bases from V and 10 bases from J, leaving 10 bases between. The CDR3 sequence is CAISETIDEQFF. DNA of the CDR3: TGTGCCATCAGTGAAACTATAGACGAGCAGTTCTTC.

The chain uses TRBV5-1 and TRBJ1-2; 7 bases map to TRBD1. This CDR3 region has 14 residues. Unmatched junction bases numbered 0, after V lost 0 bases and J lost 1 base. Germline loops: CDR1 SGHRS, CDR2 YFSETQ. The CDR3 DNA reads TGCGCCAGCAGCTTGGGACAGGGTAACTATGGCTACACCTTC. This encodes CASSLGQGNYGYTF.

The chain uses TRBV28 and TRBJ1-4; D might be TRBD1 (5 bases). CDR3 length: 12 residues. Per germline, CDR1 MDHEN and CDR2 SYDVKM. V lost 8 bases and J 3 bases, leaving 7 bases between the germline ends. The CDR3 here is CASGQSNEKLFF. The CDR3 bases are TGTGCCAGCGGACAATCTAATGAAAAACTGTTTTTT.

This clone was observed once. The chain is built from TRBV27 and TRBJ1-1; D may be TRBD1 (5 bases). The CDR3 consists of 13 residues. The germline CDR1 and CDR2 sequences are MNHEY and SMNVEV (reference sequence). Trimming stripped 2 bases from V and 5 bases from J, with 9 bases between. The CDR3 here is CASSLGTQTEAFF. CDR3 bases: TGTGCCAGCAGTTTAGGGACCCAAACTGAAGCTTTCTTT.

This chain uses TRBV27 with TRBJ2-1; possibly TRBD1 for D (5 bases). This CDR3 comprises 12 residues. Germline V gives CDR1 MNHEY, CDR2 SMNVEV (reference sequence). Trimming shortened V by 5 bases and J by 9 bases, and 11 bases separated the two germline ends. As DNA, the CDR3 is TGTGCCAGCAGTCCAGGGTTGAGTGAGCAGTTCTTC. This codes for CASSPGLSEQFF.

V usage is TRBV13 and J usage is TRBJ1-1, with 9 positions matching TRBD1. The CDR3 totals 15 residues. The germline gives CDR1 PRHDT, CDR2 FYEKMQ (reference sequence). Unmatched junction bases numbered 6, after V lost 2 bases and J lost 5 bases. This CDR3 reads CASSLNRGLGTEAFF. The CDR3 nucleotides read TGTGCCAGCAGCTTAAACAGGGGGCTTGGGACTGAAGCTTTCTTT. The entire variable domain, with the rest obtained from reference TRBV13 and TRBJ1-1, is as follows: AAGVIQSPRHLIKEKRETATLKCYPIPRHDTVYWYQQGPGQDPQFLISFYEKMQSDKGSIPDRFSAQQFSDYHSELNMSSLELGDSALYFCASSLNRGLGTEAFFGQGTRLTVV.

The chain has TRBV27 and TRBJ1-1; perhaps TRBD1 as D (5 bases). Trimming removed 4 bases at V and 1 base at J, with 10 bases between. In germline, CDR1 is MNHEY, CDR2 SMNVEV (reference sequence). CDR3 length equals 14 residues. CDR3 nucleotide sequence: TGTGCCAGCAGTTCCGGGGGGGGGAACACTGAAGCTTTCTTT. Protein: CASSSGGGNTEAFF.